This T cell receptor (beta chain) derives from a study of response to subunit inactivated influenza vaccine. TCRdb passed the RT-PCR reads through MiXCR, listing each CDR3 protein once. The sample consists of about 580,000 distinct CDR3 sequences, 11% to 15% of them appearing once. Trimming took off 5 bases at V and 6 bases at J, with 16 bases between the two ends. The CDR3 has 14 amino acids. This material consisted of PBMCs from blood, taken 11 to 12 days after vaccination. This clonotype was sampled from a man in his forties or fifties who received an inactivated influenza vaccine. J is TRBJ1-2 and V is TRBV12-3 or TRBV12-4; TRBD1 might be the D (6 bases). The CDR3: CASSTGFGGDGYTF. CDR3 coding DNA: TGTGCCAGCAGTACAGGGTTCGGGGGCGATGGCTACACCTTC.